The rows below give T cell receptor beta chains drawn from one sample of a study of blood T cell repertoires in COVID-19. Profiled with immunoSEQ multiplex PCR; TCRdb holds only in-frame clones, not every one. The sample comprises about 360,000 clones, approximately 89% of which are singletons, and 1% to 1.5% rests with the top ten. The specimen was PBMCs or T cells enriched from blood (not recorded which). These receptors were collected from a man aged 25 to 40 who had recovered from COVID-19. Both conserved end residues are part of each CDR3. D genes are given only for firm matches. Clone size is given for some rows only: seen once, a few or many times, or a class if the clone is expanded.

TRBJ1-1 TRBV30 TRBD1 14 NA CAWDPGQPNTEAFF TGTGCCTGGGACCCGGGACAGCCGAACACTGAAGCTTTCTTT
TRBJ1-5 TRBV30 TRBD1 17 NA CAWSVEAGQGYNQPQHF TGTGCCTGGAGTGTAGAGGCGGGACAGGGGTATAATCAGCCCCAGCATTTT
TRBJ2-1 TRBV19 TRBD2 19 NA CASSIDPGGSGRRGNEQFF TGTGCCAGTAGTATAGACCCCGGGGGTAGCGGGCGCCGAGGTAATGAGCAGTTCTTC
TRBJ2-5 TRBV7-9 TRBD1 15 NA CASSLDQGVKETQYF TGTGCCAGCAGCTTAGACCAGGGGGTGAAGGAGACCCAGTACTTC
TRBJ2-1 TRBV7-7 TRBD2 15 few CASSPLAGGNNEQFF TGTGCTAGCAGCCCTTTAGCGGGGGGGAACAATGAGCAGTTCTTC
TRBJ1-3 TRBV6-5 NA 13 NA CASSQASGNTIYF TGTGCCAGCAGTCAGGCCTCTGGAAACACCATATATTTT
TRBJ1-1 TRBV18 TRBD1 17 once CASSPQQGQGMNTEAFF TGTGCCAGCTCACCGCAACAGGGGCAAGGAATGAACACTGAAGCTTTCTTT
TRBJ2-1 TRBV10-3 TRBD2 16 once CAISGASGGRYNEQFF TGTGCCATCAGTGGGGCTAGCGGGGGGCGGTACAATGAGCAGTTCTTC
TRBJ1-1 TRBV6-1 NA 13 few CASSESTRTEAFF TGTGCCAGCAGTGAATCTACGCGCACTGAAGCTTTCTTT
TRBJ1-2 TRBV18 TRBD1 14 NA CASSPFDRGYGYTF TGTGCCAGCTCACCATTTGACAGGGGTTATGGCTACACCTTC
TRBJ1-2 TRBV5-4 NA 16 NA CASSSGDLGDNYGYTF TGTGCCAGCAGCTCGGGGGACTTAGGGGATAACTATGGCTACACCTTC
TRBJ1-2 TRBV5-6 NA 12 NA CASSTVGDGYTF TGTGCCAGCAGCACTGTAGGGGATGGCTACACCTTC
TRBJ1-1 TRBV4-2 NA 16 NA CASSQDQYRRNTEAFF TGTGCCAGCAGCCAAGATCAGTACAGGCGAAACACTGAAGCTTTCTTT
TRBJ2-1 TRBV9 TRBD1 15 NA CASSPSGQSGNEQFF TGTGCCAGCAGCCCATCGGGACAGTCAGGCAATGAGCAGTTCTTC
TRBJ1-4 TRBV10-3 TRBD1 15 NA CAISGQGVANEKLFF TGTGCCATCAGTGGACAGGGCGTAGCTAATGAAAAACTGTTTTTT
TRBJ1-1 TRBV10-3 NA 14 NA CAIKQGVIKTEAFF TGTGCCATCAAGCAAGGGGTTATCAAGACTGAAGCTTTCTTT
TRBJ2-3 TRBV19 NA 14 NA CASSRREGTDTQYF TGTGCCAGTAGTCGGCGAGAGGGCACAGATACGCAGTATTTT
TRBJ2-2 TRBV19 TRBD1 18 NA CASSKTYNRGQWSGELFF TGTGCCAGTAGTAAGACCTATAACAGGGGGCAGTGGTCCGGGGAGCTGTTTTTT
TRBJ2-2 TRBV25-1 NA 15 NA CASSERRGNTGELFF TGTGCCAGCAGTGAGCGGAGGGGGAACACCGGGGAGCTGTTTTTT
TRBJ1-1 TRBV7-2 NA 14 NA CASSRRQADTEAFF TGTGCCAGCAGCCGGAGACAGGCCGACACTGAAGCTTTCTTT
TRBJ1-4 TRBV19 TRBD1 13 NA CASSDRVGEKLFF TGTGCCAGTAGTGACAGGGTTGGGGAAAAACTGTTTTTT
TRBJ2-3 TRBV7-9 NA 17 NA CASSLDPGRPSTDTQYF TGTGCCAGCAGCTTAGATCCGGGGAGACCTAGCACAGATACGCAGTATTTT
TRBJ1-4 TRBV9 NA 13 NA CASSVGDSEKLFF TGTGCCAGCAGCGTAGGAGACAGTGAAAAACTGTTTTTT
TRBJ1-2 TRBV30 NA 13 NA CARNGRGSYGYTF TGTGCCCGGAACGGAAGGGGCTCCTATGGCTACACCTTC
TRBJ1-1 TRBV30 NA 13 NA CAWRGLQGTEAFF TGTGCCTGGAGGGGACTACAAGGGACTGAAGCTTTCTTT
TRBJ1-5 TRBV2 TRBD1 14 NA CASSGTGGNQPQHF TGTGCCAGCAGTGGGACAGGGGGCAATCAGCCCCAGCATTTT
TRBJ2-7 TRBV7-9 NA 14 NA CASSLGTVTYEQYF TGTGCCAGCAGCTTAGGGACAGTAACCTACGAGCAGTACTTC